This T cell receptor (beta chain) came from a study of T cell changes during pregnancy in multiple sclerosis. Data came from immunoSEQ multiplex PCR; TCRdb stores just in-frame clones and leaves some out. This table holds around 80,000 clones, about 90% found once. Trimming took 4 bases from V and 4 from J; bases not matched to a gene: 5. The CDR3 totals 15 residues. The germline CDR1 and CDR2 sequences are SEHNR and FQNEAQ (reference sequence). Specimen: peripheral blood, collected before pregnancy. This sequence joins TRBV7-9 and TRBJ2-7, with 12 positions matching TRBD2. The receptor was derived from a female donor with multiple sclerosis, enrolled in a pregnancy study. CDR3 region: CASSSLAGGGYEQYF. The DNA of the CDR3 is TGTGCCAGCAGCTCACTAGCGGGAGGTGGTTACGAGCAGTACTTC.